This T cell receptor beta chain was sequenced during a study of blood T cell repertoires in COVID-19. Study context: The samples span acute and convalescent COVID-19 from the United States, Italy and Spain. PBMCs, B-cell-depleted T cells, or T cells were the source of the cDNA or gDNA that made up the material.

The CDR3 consists of 14 residues. Between the trimmed V and J ends, which lost 7 bases and 5 bases, there was a span of 17 bases. The germline V gene encodes CDR1 LNHDA and CDR2 SQIVND (reference sequence). The table came from immunoSEQ multiplex PCR; TCRdb's copy has only in-frame clones and leaves some out. The table includes 220,000 or so clones, 75% to 85% detected once. The source of this sequence is a woman of 80 years or more with COVID-19, enrolled during active disease. Material for sequencing was peripheral blood. The chain joins TRBV19 to TRBJ1-2; the D gene is possibly TRBD1 (6 bases). The CDR3 coding sequence is TGTGCCAGTACCTACCGGGACATTGGGTATGGCTACACCTTC. It is translated as CASTYRDIGYGYTF.